This T cell receptor (beta chain) was captured by sequencing in a study of tumor-infiltrating lymphocytes in primary liver carcinoma. Across the whole study: Patients, male and female, were 30 to 69 years old. Staging of the tumors gave T1-T3 N0M0, with widths of roughly 4.2 to 11 cm. Points from the study as a whole: Blood had a significantly lower top-250-clone fraction than tumors did (p = 0.039).

Total RNA amounting to roughly 0.5 ug was the source from which TCR beta cDNA was made with a constant-region primer. Slightly modified ARM-PCR served as the procedure for the TCR beta libraries. These libraries came from three rounds of nested multiplex PCR. Each of the first two PCR rounds ran approximately 9 cycles with TRBV1-TRBV30 forward and C-beta reverse primers. TCRdb passed the multiplex PCR reads through MiXCR, listing each CDR3 protein once. Found here are 90,000 to 150,000 distinct CDR3 sequences, approximately 71% of them singletons; the top ten hold 8.1%. CDR3 length equals 15 residues. Germline CDR1 reads SGHNT; CDR2 reads YENEEA. For each extraction, RNA and DNA were obtained together from around 20-30 mg of unsorted bulk tissue. Worth noting for this clonotype: Its specificity is unknown. Germline is not matched at one junction end, which may reflect a read error.

V gene TRBV11-3 combines with J gene TRBJ2-3, with D uncertain. Source material: tumor-adjacent normal liver tissue. This receptor was obtained from an older woman with primary liver carcinoma and hepatitis B virus infection. CDR3 DNA: TGTGCCAGCAACCCTACCTGGGTTAGCACAGATATGCAGTATTTT. Translated, it gives CASNPTWVSTDMQYF.